What follows are 29 T cell receptor beta chains derived from one specimen sequenced in a study of shared clonotypes between healthy human individuals (dated by TCRdb to the early 2020s). Library preparation employed the immunoSEQ multiplex PCR assay. TCRdb provides this immuneACCESS table in a form limited to in-frame rearrangements. Some clones are lacking; in checked studies, under half of them reflect an unresolved V gene, and why the rest are absent is not known. The sample includes about 1.5 million clones, with nearly 99% observed a single time. Roughly 0.45% of the sample is in the top ten clones. The source material was naive CD4+ T cells sorted from blood. The sample's cell subset or site label, decoded: CD45RA+ positively selected. All receptors derive from a man aged 30-40 years in good health.

This rearrangement joins TRBV11-2 to TRBJ2-1, with 11 positions matching TRBD2. Germline V gene sequence: CDR1 SGHAT, CDR2 FQNNGV. The CDR3 runs to 16 residues. Trimming cost V 3 bases and J 4 bases; bases outside gene matches: 5. In DNA form, the CDR3 reads TGTGCCAGCAGCTTTAGCTTAGCGGGAGGGTACAATGAGCAGTTCTTC. This sequence encodes CASSFSLAGGYNEQFF.

This chain uses TRBV14 with TRBJ1-5, with unresolved D. Trimming pared 0 bases from V and 5 bases from J, leaving 23 bases between. CDR1 and CDR2 from the germline V gene are SGHDN and FVKESK. The CDR3 runs to 19 residues. CDR3 sequence: CASSQDSGPTDGRYQPQHF. The CDR3 bases are TGTGCCAGCAGCCAAGATAGCGGCCCAACGGATGGACGCTATCAGCCCCAGCATTTT.

This clone came up once. The chain is built from TRBV19 and TRBJ2-2, with TRBD2 matching 10 bases. The CDR3 length is 17 residues. With V trimmed by 3 bases and J by 4 bases, 8 bases remained unmatched. Germline V lookup: CDR1 LNHDA, CDR2 SQIVND (reference sequence). The CDR3 protein is CASSMVGLAVITGELFF. In DNA, the CDR3 is TGTGCCAGTAGTATGGTCGGACTAGCGGTTATCACCGGGGAGCTGTTTTTT.

Notes on this clone: Other DNA sequences in the same sample also yield this CDR3. V is TRBV27 and J is TRBJ1-2, with unresolved D. The V and J ends lost 2 bases and 2 bases respectively, with 6 bases between them. CDR1 is MNHEY and CDR2 is SMNVEV in the germline V gene (reference sequence). The CDR3 has 13 amino acids. The CDR3 loop reads CASSLAGNYGYTF. The CDR3 DNA reads TGTGCCAGCAGTTTAGCGGGGAACTATGGCTACACCTTC.

The V gene is TRBV4-3, the J gene TRBJ1-2; TRBD1 agrees at 10 bases. Losses at the gene ends were 1 base for V and 8 bases for J; bases not matched to a gene: 7. CDR1 and CDR2 from the germline V gene are LGHNA and YSLEER. The CDR3 totals 15 residues. CDR3: CASSQATGGLSGYTF. The CDR3 DNA follows: TGCGCCAGCAGCCAAGCGACAGGGGGCCTATCCGGCTACACCTTC.

DNA for the CDR3: TGTGCCAGTAACTTGGGACAGCCTAATCAGCCCCAGCATTTT. It codes for CASNLGQPNQPQHF. The V gene is TRBV19, the J gene TRBJ1-5; 7 bases line up with TRBD1. Germline CDR1 and CDR2: LNHDA and SQIVND (reference sequence). The CDR3 runs to 14 residues. With V trimmed by 7 bases and J by 4 bases, 7 bases remained unmatched.

This chain uses TRBV28 with TRBJ2-7; unclear D gene. Germline CDR1 is MDHEN and CDR2 is SYDVKM. Trimming pared 6 bases from V and 7 bases from J, leaving 10 bases between. The CDR3 extends over 11 amino acids. The CDR3 sequence: CASSRAGEQYF. The DNA for the CDR3 is TGTGCCAGCAGCCGGGCTGGGGAGCAGTACTTC. Drawing the rest from reference TRBV28 and TRBJ2-7, the complete variable domain is DVKVTQSSRYLVKRTGEKVFLECVQDMDHENMFWYRQDPGLGLRLIYFSYDVKMKEKGDIPEGYSVSREKKERFSLILESASTNQTSMYLCASSRAGEQYFGPGTRLTVT.

Turning to this clone: At the DNA level, this CDR3 is encoded by other sequences in the same sample as well. Here the CDR3 DNA reads TGTGCCAGCAGTTTGGGCACCTATCAGCCCCAGCATTTT. It specifies CASSLGTYQPQHF. The chain couples TRBV28 to TRBJ1-5; no definite D call. The CDR3 has 13 residues. Trimming left V 3 bases short and J 5 bases short, with 8 bases between. CDR1 is MDHEN, CDR2 SYDVKM, per germline.

V and J are TRBV30 and TRBJ2-1; 13 bases fit TRBD2. Germline V gives CDR1 GTSNPN, CDR2 SVGIG (reference sequence). Unmatched junction bases numbered 6, after V lost 4 bases and J lost 6 bases. The CDR3 has 15 amino acids. CDR3 protein: CAWNERLAGGNEQFF. In DNA form, the CDR3 reads TGTGCCTGGAACGAGAGACTAGCGGGAGGCAATGAGCAGTTCTTC.

A single count supports this clone. The chain joins TRBV5-1 to TRBJ2-6, with D unresolved. Germline loops: CDR1 SGHRS, CDR2 YFSETQ. Trimming took 1 base from V and 2 from J, leaving 7 bases between them. This CDR3 contains 15 residues. CDR3 loop: CASSLLHTGANVLTF. The CDR3 DNA is TGCGCCAGCAGCTTGTTACACACTGGGGCCAACGTCCTGACTTTC.

The V and J genes are TRBV7-9 and TRBJ2-1; TRBD2 matches 12 bases. The CDR3 totals 19 residues. Trimming took 2 bases from V and 0 from J; bases not matched to a gene: 8. The germline gives CDR1 SEHNR, CDR2 FQNEAQ (reference sequence). The CDR3 loop is CASSLRLAGGPGSYNEQFF. The CDR3 DNA reads TGTGCCAGCAGCTTAAGGCTAGCGGGAGGGCCCGGCTCCTACAATGAGCAGTTCTTC.

The rearrangement links TRBV9 to TRBJ2-1, with 14 bases aligning to TRBD2. This CDR3 spans 16 amino acids. CDR1 SGDLS and CDR2 YYNGEE come from the germline V gene. V lost 3 bases, J lost 7 bases, and 6 bases stayed unmatched. CDR3 residues: CASSGRLAGGRNEQFF. CDR3 in DNA: TGTGCCAGCAGCGGCCGACTAGCGGGGGGGCGGAATGAGCAGTTCTTC.

The chain is built from TRBV7-2 and TRBJ1-4, with TRBD1 matching 8 bases. The CDR3 has 15 amino acids. J was trimmed by 4 bases and V by 5 bases; bases with no gene match: 6. Germline CDR1 is SGHTA and CDR2 is FQGNSA. CDR3 in DNA: TGTGCCAGCAGCCCGAAGACAGGGGTTAATGAAAAACTGTTTTTT. Translated, it gives CASSPKTGVNEKLFF. Together with reference TRBV7-2 and TRBJ1-4, the CDR3 gives the full variable domain: GAGVSQSPSNKVTEKGKDVELRCDPISGHTALYWYRQSLGQGLEFLIYFQGNSAPDKSGLPSDRFSAERTGGSVSTLTIQRTQQEDSAVYLCASSPKTGVNEKLFFGSGTQLSVL.

The rearrangement uses TRBV7-2 and TRBJ2-3; the match to TRBD2 covers 10 bases. The CDR3 runs to 16 residues. J gave up 3 bases and V 0 bases, and 3 bases lay outside the gene matches. Germline assignment: CDR1 SGHTA and CDR2 FQGNSA. The CDR3 sequence: CASSLATSGFTDTQYF. The CDR3 region has the DNA TGTGCCAGCAGCTTAGCGACTAGCGGGTTTACAGATACGCAGTATTTT.

The chain carries TRBV15 and TRBJ2-2; D is uncertain. CDR1 is LNHNV, CDR2 YYDKDF, per germline (reference sequence). The CDR3 length is 15 residues. With 0 bases removed from V and 3 bases from J, the gap between germline ends came to 8 bases. In DNA, the CDR3 is TGTGCCACCAGCAGAGAATCAACATACACCGGGGAGCTGTTTTTT. This codes for CATSRESTYTGELFF.

This chain links TRBV11-3 with TRBJ2-1; D unresolved. V was pared by 0 bases and J by 7 bases, with 7 bases between. The germline V gene has CDR1 SGHNT and CDR2 YENEEA. The CDR3 contains 13 residues. CDR3 DNA: TGTGCCAGCAGCTTAGAATTAAGTAATGAGCAGTTCTTC. Protein product: CASSLELSNEQFF.

The CDR3 coding sequence is TGCAGCGTACGAACGGCTAGCGGGAGATTTGAGCAGTTCTTC. Translated, it gives CSVRTASGRFEQFF. The chain links TRBV29-1 to TRBJ2-1, with 10 bases lining up with TRBD2. CDR3 length: 14 amino acids. V lost 6 bases to trimming and J lost 9 bases; unmatched junction nucleotides: 11. CDR1 and CDR2 (germline): SQVTM, ANQGSEA.

The chain has TRBV19 and TRBJ2-1, with D perhaps TRBD2 (6 bases). V gave up 4 bases and J gave up 6 bases, with 13 bases separating them. The CDR3 is made up of 14 amino acids. The germline V gene encodes CDR1 LNHDA and CDR2 SQIVND (reference sequence). This chain's CDR3 is CASSTPPGVNEQFF. The CDR3 nucleotides are TGTGCCAGTAGTACCCCGCCGGGGGTCAATGAGCAGTTCTTC.

This clone was detected once. The chain has TRBV4-1 and TRBJ2-3, with a tentative D call TRBD2 (6 bases). The CDR3 sequence is 17 residues long. The germline gives CDR1 MGHRA, CDR2 YSYEKL. V lost 0 bases and J lost 2, with 15 bases in between. The DNA of the CDR3 is TGCGCCAGCAGCCAAGATGGACGGGGCGGGAACACAGATACGCAGTATTTT. It is translated as CASSQDGRGGNTDTQYF.

The rearrangement links TRBV27 to TRBJ2-7; tentative D call: TRBD1 (5 bases). Germline assignment: CDR1 MNHEY and CDR2 SMNVEV (reference sequence). V was pared by 0 bases and J by 0 bases, with 12 bases between. The CDR3 is 16 residues long. The CDR3 bases are TGTGCCAGCAGTTTATCTTGGGGCACAAGCTCCTACGAGCAGTACTTC. This encodes CASSLSWGTSSYEQYF.

The chain couples TRBV18 to TRBJ2-5; 8 bases align to TRBD1. This CDR3 has 15 residues. The germline V gene encodes CDR1 KGHSH and CDR2 LQKENI. With 6 bases clipped from V and 5 bases from J, the junction kept 11 bases outside the gene matches. The CDR3 coding sequence is TGTGCCAGCTCCCCCCCAGGGGGCGGTTCGGAGACCCAGTACTTC. Protein product: CASSPPGGGSETQYF.

This chain connects TRBV18 to TRBJ2-7; 7 nucleotides match TRBD1. Germline CDR1 KGHSH, CDR2 LQKENI. With 2 bases clipped from V and 3 bases from J, the junction kept 19 bases outside the gene matches. The CDR3 runs to 19 residues. CDR3 region: CASSPVKIGGQPLFYEQYF. The CDR3 region has the DNA TGTGCCAGCTCACCAGTTAAGATTGGGGGACAGCCTCTGTTCTACGAGCAGTACTTC.

CDR3 in amino acids: CASSVAGPHTGELFF. The CDR3 coding sequence is TGTGCCAGCAGCGTAGCGGGGCCCCACACCGGGGAGCTGTTTTTT. The gene calls are TRBV9 and TRBJ2-2; D is perhaps TRBD1 or TRBD2 (5 bases each). Germline assignment: CDR1 SGDLS and CDR2 YYNGEE. V was trimmed by 0 bases and J by 3 bases, leaving 9 bases between them. This CDR3 region has 15 residues.

This clone was counted a single time. The rearrangement links TRBV19 to TRBJ1-2, with 7 bases that match TRBD1. CDR3 length equals 16 residues. V gave up 3 bases and J gave up 0 bases; unmatched junction bases: 7. Germline CDR1 LNHDA, CDR2 SQIVND (reference sequence). CDR3 sequence: CASSILGGRTNYGYTF. Written as DNA, the CDR3 is TGTGCCAGTAGTATCCTAGGGGGCAGAACTAACTATGGCTACACCTTC. Full variable domain (rest looked up from reference TRBV19 and TRBJ1-2): DGGITQSPKYLFRKEGQNVTLSCEQNLNHDAMYWYRQDPGQGLRLIYYSQIVNDFQKGDIAEGYSVSREKKESFPLTVTSAQKNPTAFYLCASSILGGRTNYGYTFGSGTRLTVV.

The chain is built from TRBV27 and TRBJ2-1; no clear D gene. Looked up from germline, CDR1 is MNHEY and CDR2 is SMNVEV (reference sequence). The CDR3 length is 14 residues. V lost 5 bases, J lost 6 bases, and 14 bases lay in between. The CDR3, as DNA: TGTGCCAGCAGTCCCCAGGAAATTTCCAATGAGCAGTTCTTC. It translates to CASSPQEISNEQFF.

The V gene is TRBV9, the J gene TRBJ2-1; D is tentatively TRBD1 or TRBD2 (6 bases each). CDR3 length: 14 residues. Germline V CDR1 and CDR2: SGDLS, YYNGEE. V lost 2 bases and J lost 5, with 11 bases in between. The CDR3 sequence is CASSVRGQHNEQFF. The CDR3 region has the DNA TGTGCCAGCAGCGTCCGGGGGCAGCACAATGAGCAGTTCTTC.

The table lists this clone with a count of one. The chain joins TRBV11-2 to TRBJ1-1, with D possibly TRBD1 on 6 matching bases. CDR1 and CDR2 from the germline V gene are SGHAT and FQNNGV. CDR3 size: 11 residues. V lost 5 bases and J lost 6, with 7 bases in between. CDR3: CASSQGPEAFF. The DNA of the CDR3 is TGTGCCAGCAGCCAGGGGCCTGAAGCTTTCTTT.

The gene calls are TRBV9 and TRBJ2-7; TRBD1 agrees at 10 bases. Trimming took 5 bases from V and 4 from J; bases not matched to a gene: 12. Germline CDR1 is SGDLS and CDR2 is YYNGEE. CDR3 length: 16 residues. CDR3 sequence: CASSGQGGKDPYEQYF. In DNA, the CDR3 is TGTGCCAGCAGTGGACAGGGGGGGAAGGACCCGTACGAGCAGTACTTC.

The genes are TRBV11-2 and TRBJ2-5; 11 bases align to TRBD2. From germline, CDR1 is SGHAT and CDR2 FQNNGV. J was trimmed by 5 bases and V by 1 base; bases with no gene match: 3. The CDR3 has 15 residues. The CDR3 spells CASSLGVAGGETQYF. The DNA of the CDR3 is TGTGCCAGCAGCTTAGGGGTAGCGGGAGGGGAGACCCAGTACTTC. The full variable domain, completed using reference TRBV11-2 and TRBJ2-5, is EAGVAQSPRYKIIEKRQSVAFWCNPISGHATLYWYQQILGQGPKLLIQFQNNGVVDDSQLPKDRFSAERLKGVDSTLKIQPAKLEDSAVYLCASSLGVAGGETQYFGPGTRLLVL.